Sequencing of this T cell receptor (beta chain) was carried out in a study of beta chain features in type 1 diabetes (dated by TCRdb to the late 2010s). Background for the entire study: Mean age, gender distribution, total cell number and subset yield were not different between patients and healthy donors. A total of over 95,000,000 sorted cells were examined across all samples, and RNA yield correlated strongly with the number of cells per subset. The study compared TCRB repertoires of sorted circulating CD4+ T cell subsets between recently diagnosed type 1 diabetes patients and matched healthy donors. Whereas all 30 or so donors provided naive and central memory subsets, regulatory and stem cell-like memory subsets were isolated from just 8 patients and about 8 healthy donors. Broad study findings and their caveats: A moderate but significant shortening of TCRB CDR3 length was observed in type 1 diabetes patients in all four CD4+ subsets. At VDJ recombination sites, type 1 diabetes patients had fewer insertions and more deleted nucleotides, which implies abnormalities in thymic rearrangement. PCR might favor shorter templates, but patient and control samples were amplified and corrected together, so any skew would affect both groups equally. Because cDNA was sequenced instead of genomic DNA, highly expressing activated cells could be over-represented, though the groups showed no difference in activation or CD3 levels. Naive, central memory and regulatory TCRB repertoires appeared more similar among patients than among healthy donors. Only small numbers of individuals were included in the HLA sub-analyses, which left unresolved whether HLA type had any influence on TCRB rearrangement.

About this clone itself: Its antigen is unknown. A far larger clone differs by one base, so this is likely a read error. Different DNA sequences within this sample yield the same CDR3.

CDR1 and CDR2 are drawn from the germline V gene: SGDLS, YYNGEE. Inclusive of the bounding cysteine and phenylalanine, the CDR3 is 16 residues long. Left in the record is the CDR3 DNA by itself, 48 bases read in frame from the first base. The entire isolated RNA was reverse transcribed using the High Capacity cDNA Reverse Transcription Kit, and thus expressed TCRB transcripts were sequenced. Deep immunoSEQ sequencing was applied to naive, central memory and regulatory T cell samples, giving an average of about 3.7 million total reads per sample. Sorted cells were lysed in RLT buffer, and RNA was extracted using DNase-treated RNeasy Micro or Mini kits according to cell number. Each cell subset was processed separately to prevent cross-contamination, with patient and healthy donor samples processed together. The immunoSEQ multiplex PCR was used to amplify TCRB sequences from cDNA, generating 87-bp fragments that spanned the CDR3 region. The amplicons were sequenced using the Illumina HiSeq platform. The original methods were these. PCR bias was computationally corrected using synthetic template baselines, reads within Hamming distance 2 were collapsed, and singletons that could not be merged were discarded. Reads were aligned to IMGT to assign V, D and J genes, CDR3 length, and insertions or deletions at six rearrangement sites. Within each subset, clonotype counts were normalized to the number of sorted cells before true diversity and Gini coefficients were calculated with the tcR R package. Repertoire sharing was quantified using the overlap coefficient calculated on TCRB nucleotide sequences. TCRdb's version of the immuneACCESS table is confined to in-frame rearrangements and falls short of the full clone set. An unresolved V gene accounts for under half of the shortfall where checked; the remainder is of unknown origin. V and J calls and clone size are given by that table; D and trimming were obtained from the DNA. This sample is represented by fewer than 400,000 clones; 7.5% to 9% of them were singletons. The ten largest clones take up around 0.45% of the sample.

A single peripheral blood draw of around 0.11 L on average was collected from each donor into heparinised tubes. A BD FACSAria II and a panel including CD45RO, CCR7, CD25, CD127, CD95 and CD27 were used to sort naive, central memory, regulatory and stem cell-like memory CD4+ T cells. Purity was above 98% for every sorted population. PBMCs were isolated immediately by Lymphoprep density gradient centrifugation and stained directly without culture. So that batch effects would be minimized, each experiment stained and sorted samples in pairs, pairing one healthy donor with one patient. The sequenced material came from central memory CD4+ T cells from blood. This receptor was taken from a woman in her late teens or twenties in good health. This receptor chain uses TRBV9 and TRBJ1-2; tentative D gene TRBD1, with 5 bases matching. CDR3 sequence: CASSVAFGDRDYGYTF. The nucleotide sequence is given as TGCGCCAGCAGCGTGGCCTTTGGAGACAGAGACTATGGCTACACCTTC.